The T cell receptor beta chain under discussion was sequenced for a study of T cells in Graves' hyperthyroidism and ophthalmopathy. This clonotype was observed many times. The CDR3 length is 12 residues. The V gene's germline CDR1 is SGHTS and CDR2 YDEGEE. Trimming pared 3 bases from V and 5 bases from J, leaving 8 bases between. Diagnoses were established using clinical symptoms, serum thyroxine and TRAb, thyroid ultrasound and orbital computed tomography. RNA transcripts provided the source from which TCR beta CDR3 regions were amplified. First-round RT-PCR of the TCR CDR3 relied on the HTBI primer set. TCRdb independently ran MiXCR on the multiplex PCR reads; one entry per CDR3 protein. Of more than 550,000 distinct CDR3 sequences in the sample, approximately 15% are singletons; the top ten hold 15% to 17%.

The sample was blood. V gene TRBV5-8 combines with J gene TRBJ1-2; no definite D call. The receptor was derived from a man in his fifties or sixties with Graves' hyperthyroidism. The CDR3: CASSSIDYGYTF. The DNA for the CDR3 is TGTGCCAGCAGCTCCATAGATTATGGCTACACCTTC.